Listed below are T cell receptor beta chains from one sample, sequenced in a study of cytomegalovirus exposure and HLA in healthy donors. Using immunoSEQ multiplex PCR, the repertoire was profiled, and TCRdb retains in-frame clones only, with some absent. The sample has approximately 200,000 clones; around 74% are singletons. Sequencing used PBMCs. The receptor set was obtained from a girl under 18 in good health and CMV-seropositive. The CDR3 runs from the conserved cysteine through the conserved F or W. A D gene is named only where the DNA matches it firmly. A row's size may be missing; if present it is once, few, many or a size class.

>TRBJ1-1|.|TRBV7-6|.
TGTGCCAGCAGCTTAGGGCAGGGGACGAACACTGAAGCTTTCTTT
CASSLGQGTNTEAFF
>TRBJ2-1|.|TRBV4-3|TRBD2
TGCGCCAGCAGCCAAGGGGGACTAGCGGACAATGAGCAGTTCTTC
CASSQGGLADNEQFF
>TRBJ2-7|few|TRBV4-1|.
TGCGCCAGCGGTCTCGGGGGCGAGCAGTACTTC
CASGLGGEQYF
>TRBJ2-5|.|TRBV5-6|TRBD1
TGTGCCAGCAGCTGGGCGACAGGGGCGGAGGAGACCCAGTACTTC
CASSWATGAEETQYF
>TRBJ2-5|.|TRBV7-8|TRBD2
TGTGCCAGCAGCCCCGTCCGGGGGGGCCTGTGGGAGACCCAGTACTTC
CASSPVRGGLWETQYF
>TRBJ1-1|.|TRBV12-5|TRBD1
TGTGCTAGTGGTTTGGTACAGGGGGGCATGAACACTGAAGCTTTCTTT
CASGLVQGGMNTEAFF
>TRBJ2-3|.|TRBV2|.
TGTGCCAGCATCTCCCCTTCCGGACTTTTCCGCACAGATACGCAGTATTTT
CASISPSGLFRTDTQYF
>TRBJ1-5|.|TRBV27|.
TGTGCCAGCACGTGGCGGGGTGGCAATCAGCCCCAGCATTTT
CASTWRGGNQPQHF
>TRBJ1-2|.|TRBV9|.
TGTGCCAGCAGCGTAGGTTTTCAAGGTGCAGCCGACTTATACACCTTC
CASSVGFQGAADLYTF
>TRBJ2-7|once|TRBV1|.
TGCACCAGCAGCCAAGAAGGCTTCCCGGGACTAGCGGGGGCGGCCTACGAGCAGTACTTC
CTSSQEGFPGLAGAAYEQYF
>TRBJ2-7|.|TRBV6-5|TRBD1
TGTGCCAGCAGTTATAACCGGGACAGGACCTACGAGCAGTACTTC
CASSYNRDRTYEQYF
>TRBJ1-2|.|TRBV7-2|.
TGTGCCAGCAGCTTAGCGCAGGGAGGGGACGGCTATGGCTACACCTTC
CASSLAQGGDGYGYTF
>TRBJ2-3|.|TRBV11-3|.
TGTGCCAGCAGCTTAGTCCTCCCCACAGATACGCAGTATTTT
CASSLVLPTDTQYF
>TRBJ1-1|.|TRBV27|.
TGTGCCAGCAGGCGGTCGGGAGGGGACACTGAAGCTTTCTTT
CASRRSGGDTEAFF
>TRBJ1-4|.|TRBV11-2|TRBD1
TGTGCCAGCAGCTCACAGACAGGGGGCTATAATGAAAAACTGTTTTTT
CASSSQTGGYNEKLFF
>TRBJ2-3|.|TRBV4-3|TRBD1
TGCGCCAGCAGCCAAGAGGCACCGGGACAGGGTCGGCCAGATACGCAGTATTTT
CASSQEAPGQGRPDTQYF
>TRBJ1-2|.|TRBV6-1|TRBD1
TGTGCCAGCAGTGAACACAGGGGGCAGGACTATGGCTACACCTTC
CASSEHRGQDYGYTF
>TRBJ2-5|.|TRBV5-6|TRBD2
TGTGCCAGCAGCTTGGCACTAGCGGGGGGGCGGGAGACCCAGTACTTC
CASSLALAGGRETQYF
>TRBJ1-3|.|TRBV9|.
TGTGCCAGCAGCGGTGCGCTCTCTGGAAACACCATATATTTT
CASSGALSGNTIYF
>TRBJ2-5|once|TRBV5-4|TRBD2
TGTGCCAGCAGCCCCGTCGCGGGGGGGCTGGCTGAGACCCAGTACTTC
CASSPVAGGLAETQYF
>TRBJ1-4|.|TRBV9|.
TGTGCCAGCAGTACCTCGGCGGCAACTAATGAAAAACTGTTTTTT
CASSTSAATNEKLFF
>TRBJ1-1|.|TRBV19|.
TGTGCCAGTAGTAACCCCGTTGGGGCTAGCGGGGCCTATGGCTCTGAAGCTTTCTTT
CASSNPVGASGAYGSEAFF
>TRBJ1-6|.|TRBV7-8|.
TGTGCCAGCAGCTTTGGAGATTCACCCCTCCACTTT
CASSFGDSPLHF
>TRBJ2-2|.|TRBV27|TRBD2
TGTGCCAGCAGTAATAGCGGGGGGGCCACCGGGGAGCTGTTTTTT
CASSNSGGATGELFF
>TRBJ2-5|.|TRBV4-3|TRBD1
TGCGCCAGCAGCGACAGGGTTGGAGAGACCCAGTACTTC
CASSDRVGETQYF
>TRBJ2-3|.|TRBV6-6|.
TGTGCCAGCATGGCAGGGGATACGCAGTATTTT
CASMAGDTQYF
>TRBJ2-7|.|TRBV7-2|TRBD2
TGTGCCAGCAGCCAGGGGCGGGGGGCGAGATACGAGCAGTACTTC
CASSQGRGARYEQYF
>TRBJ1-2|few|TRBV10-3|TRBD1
TGTGCCATCAGTGGGGACAGGGGTGGCTATGGCTACACCTTC
CAISGDRGGYGYTF
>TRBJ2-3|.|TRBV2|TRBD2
TGTGCCAGCAGCCTGCCAAGCGGGGGGCCGACAGATACGCAGTATTTT
CASSLPSGGPTDTQYF
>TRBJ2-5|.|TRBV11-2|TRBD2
TGTGCCAGCAGCCAGCGGACTAGCGGGGGGGCTTGGGAGACCCAGTACTTC
CASSQRTSGGAWETQYF
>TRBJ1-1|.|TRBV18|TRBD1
TGTGCCAGCTCACCACGGGGGACAGGGGAAACTGAAGCTTTCTTT
CASSPRGTGETEAFF
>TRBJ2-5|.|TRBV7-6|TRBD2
TGTGCCAGCAGCTTAAGGATAGCGGGGGAAAAAGAGACCCAGTACTTC
CASSLRIAGEKETQYF
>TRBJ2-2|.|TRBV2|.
TGTGCCAGCAGTGTCTCGACAAGGGGCACCGGGGAGCTGTTTTTT
CASSVSTRGTGELFF
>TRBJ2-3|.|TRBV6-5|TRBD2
TGTGCCAGCAGTTCTATGGCGGGGGGGTTCACAGATACGCAGTATTTT
CASSSMAGGFTDTQYF
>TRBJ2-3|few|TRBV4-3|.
TGCGCCAGCAGCCAAGGAGGCGCGACAGATACGCAGTATTTT
CASSQGGATDTQYF
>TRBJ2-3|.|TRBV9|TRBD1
TGTGCCAGCAGCGTAGATTTGGGACAGGGGCCGAGCACAGATACGCAGTATTTT
CASSVDLGQGPSTDTQYF
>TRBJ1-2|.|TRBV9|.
TGTGCCAGCAGCACGGGACATTACGGCTACACCTTC
CASSTGHYGYTF
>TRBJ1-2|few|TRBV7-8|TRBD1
TGTGCCAGCAGCTTGGCGCGGACAGGGCATGGCTACACCTTC
CASSLARTGHGYTF
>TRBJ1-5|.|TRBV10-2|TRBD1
TGCGCCAGCAGTGAGTCCGACAGGGTTCGGAATCAGCCCCAGCATTTT
CASSESDRVRNQPQHF
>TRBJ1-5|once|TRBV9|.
TGTGCCAGCAGCGTAGACAACAATCAGCCCCAGCATTTT
CASSVDNNQPQHF
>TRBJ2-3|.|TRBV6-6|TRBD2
TGTGCCAGCAGTATATTAGCGGGGAACACAGATACGCAGTATTTT
CASSILAGNTDTQYF
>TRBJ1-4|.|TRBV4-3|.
TGCGCCAGCAGCCAAGACAGGGGAAATGAAAAACTGTTTTTT
CASSQDRGNEKLFF
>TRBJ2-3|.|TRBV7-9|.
TGTGCCAGCCGACTCATCCAAGACTATACGCAGTATTTT
CASRLIQDYTQYF
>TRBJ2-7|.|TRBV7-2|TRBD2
TGTGCCAGCAGCTTTGCGGGGGGGCCCACCTCCTACGAGCAGTACTTC
CASSFAGGPTSYEQYF
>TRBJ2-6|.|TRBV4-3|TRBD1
TGCGCCAGCAGCCAAGAAGGGACAGCTGGGGCCAACGTCCTGACTTTC
CASSQEGTAGANVLTF
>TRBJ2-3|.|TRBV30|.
TGTGCCTGGAGTTTGAGGGAAGATACGCAGTATTTT
CAWSLREDTQYF
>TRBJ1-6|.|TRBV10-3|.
TGTGCCATCAGCCAGGAGGCAGGTTATAATTCACCCCTCCACTTT
CAISQEAGYNSPLHF
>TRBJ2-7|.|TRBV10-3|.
TGTGCCATCAGTTCGCAGGGATACGAGCAGTACTTC
CAISSQGYEQYF
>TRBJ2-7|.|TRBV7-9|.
TGTGCCAGCAGCTTGGTCCAGGGGGGCGAGCAGTACTTC
CASSLVQGGEQYF
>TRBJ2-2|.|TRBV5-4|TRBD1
TGTGCCAGCAGCGTGGACAGGGGAGGTACCGGGGAGCTGTTTTTT
CASSVDRGGTGELFF
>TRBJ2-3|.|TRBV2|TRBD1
TGTGCCAGCAGTTCGGACAGGGTGAGCACAGATACGCAGTATTTT
CASSSDRVSTDTQYF
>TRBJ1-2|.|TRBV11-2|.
TGTGCCAGCGGCCCTCCGTGGACAGATCAATATGGCTACACCTTC
CASGPPWTDQYGYTF
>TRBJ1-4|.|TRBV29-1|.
TGCAGCGCTGGGGGACAAGAGAATGAAAAACTGTTTTTT
CSAGGQENEKLFF
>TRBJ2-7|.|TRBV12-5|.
TGTGCTAGTGGTAAGACAGCCAGCTCCTACGAGCAGTACTTC
CASGKTASSYEQYF